The present T cell receptor beta chain was sequenced within a study of T cells after yellow fever vaccination. Looking at the study overall: Some fractions had low cell numbers, and these were prepared with SMART-Seq v4 Ultra Low Input.

The CDR3 is made up of 13 amino acids. Germline assignment: CDR1 SGDLS and CDR2 YYNGEE. V lost 2 bases, J lost 10 bases, and 13 bases lay in between. This clonotype was found many times. Template-switching 5'RACE yielded the TCR cDNA; a universal primer site and UMIs were added in the process. TCRdb independently ran MiXCR on the 5' RACE reads; one entry per CDR3 protein. Of 55,000 or so distinct CDR3 sequences in the sample, around 6.7% were seen once. This sequence originates from a man younger than 35 who received the YFV17D yellow fever vaccine. The rearrangement uses TRBV9 and TRBJ2-1; D perhaps matches TRBD2 (6 bases). Here the sequenced sample was CD8+ T cells not binding an NS4B(214-222) dextramer, sorted from PBMCs, taken roughly 47 days after the first yellow fever vaccination. The DNA of the CDR3 is TGTGCCAGCAGCGTTGCGGGATTAACGGAGCAGTTCTTC. This encodes CASSVAGLTEQFF.